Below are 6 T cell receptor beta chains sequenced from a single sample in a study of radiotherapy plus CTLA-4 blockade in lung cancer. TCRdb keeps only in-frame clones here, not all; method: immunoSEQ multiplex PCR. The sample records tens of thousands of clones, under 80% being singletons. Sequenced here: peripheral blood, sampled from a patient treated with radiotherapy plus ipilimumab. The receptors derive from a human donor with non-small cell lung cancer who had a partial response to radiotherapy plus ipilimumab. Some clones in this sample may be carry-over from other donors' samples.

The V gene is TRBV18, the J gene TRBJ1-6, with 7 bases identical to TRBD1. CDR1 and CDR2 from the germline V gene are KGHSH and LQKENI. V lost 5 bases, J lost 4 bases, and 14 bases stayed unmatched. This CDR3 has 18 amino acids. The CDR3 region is CASSSGTVPSLYNSPLHF. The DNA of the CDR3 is TGTGCCAGCTCATCCGGGACAGTCCCGTCGCTTTATAATTCACCCCTCCACTTT.

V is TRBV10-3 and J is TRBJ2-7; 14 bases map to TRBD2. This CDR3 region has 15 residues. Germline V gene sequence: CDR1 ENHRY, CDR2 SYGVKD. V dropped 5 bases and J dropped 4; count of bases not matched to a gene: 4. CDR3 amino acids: CAISPGTSGGYEQYF. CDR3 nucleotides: TGTGCCATCAGTCCCGGGACTAGCGGGGGTTACGAGCAGTACTTC.

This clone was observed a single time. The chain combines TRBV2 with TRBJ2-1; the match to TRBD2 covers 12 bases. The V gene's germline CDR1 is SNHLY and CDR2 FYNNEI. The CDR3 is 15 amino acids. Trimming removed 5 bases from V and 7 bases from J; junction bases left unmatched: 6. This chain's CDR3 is CASSRTSGGPNEQFF. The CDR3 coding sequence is TGTGCCAGCAGTAGAACTAGCGGGGGGCCGAATGAGCAGTTCTTC. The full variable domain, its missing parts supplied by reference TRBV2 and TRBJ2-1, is EPEVTQTPSHQVTQMGQEVILRCVPISNHLYFYWYRQILGQKVEFLVSFYNNEISEKSEIFDDQFSVERPDGSNFTLKIRSTKLEDSAMYFCASSRTSGGPNEQFFGPGTRLTVL.

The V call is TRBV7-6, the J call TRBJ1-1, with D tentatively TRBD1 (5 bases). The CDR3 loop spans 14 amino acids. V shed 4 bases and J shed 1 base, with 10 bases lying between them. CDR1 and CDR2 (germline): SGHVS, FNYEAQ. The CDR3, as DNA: TGTGCCAGCAGCTCGGGACTGGAGAACACTGAAGCTTTCTTT. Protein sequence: CASSSGLENTEAFF.

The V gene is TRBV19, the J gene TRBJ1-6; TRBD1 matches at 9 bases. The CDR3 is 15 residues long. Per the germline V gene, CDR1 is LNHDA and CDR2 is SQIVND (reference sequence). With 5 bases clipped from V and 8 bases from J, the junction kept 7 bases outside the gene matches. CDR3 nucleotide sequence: TGTGCCAGTAGTGACTGGACAGGGGTGGATTCACCCCTCCACTTT. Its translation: CASSDWTGVDSPLHF.

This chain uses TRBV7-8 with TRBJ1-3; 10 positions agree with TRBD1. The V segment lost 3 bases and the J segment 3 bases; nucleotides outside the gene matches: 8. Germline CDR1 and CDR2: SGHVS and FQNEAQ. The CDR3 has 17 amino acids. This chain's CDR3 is CASSLRDRGLLGNTIYF. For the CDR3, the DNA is TGTGCCAGCAGCTTGAGGGACAGGGGTCTTCTTGGAAACACCATATATTTT.